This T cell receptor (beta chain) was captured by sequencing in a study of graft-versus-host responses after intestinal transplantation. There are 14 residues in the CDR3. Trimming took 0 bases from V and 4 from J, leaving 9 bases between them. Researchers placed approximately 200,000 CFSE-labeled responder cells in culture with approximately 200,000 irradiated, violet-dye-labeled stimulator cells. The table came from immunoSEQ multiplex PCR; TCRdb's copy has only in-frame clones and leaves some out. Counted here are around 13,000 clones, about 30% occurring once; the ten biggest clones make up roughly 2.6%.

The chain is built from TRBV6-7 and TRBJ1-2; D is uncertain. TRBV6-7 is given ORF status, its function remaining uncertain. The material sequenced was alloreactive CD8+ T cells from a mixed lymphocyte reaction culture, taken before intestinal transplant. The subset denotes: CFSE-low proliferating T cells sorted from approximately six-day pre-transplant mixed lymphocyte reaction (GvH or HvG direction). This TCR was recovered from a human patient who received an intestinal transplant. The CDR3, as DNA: TGTGCCAGCAGTTACTCGGTCGGGTCCTATGGCTACACCTTC. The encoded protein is CASSYSVGSYGYTF.